These T cell receptor beta chains were read from a single sample in a study of yellow fever vaccine responses in identical twins. In TCRdb, the RT-PCR reads were re-called with MiXCR into one record per CDR3 protein. Of 11,000 to 15,000 distinct CDR3 sequences in the sample, roughly 83% were seen once. The sequencing used T cells from blood (PBMCs), unsorted or a sorted subset (not recorded which), collected before or after yellow fever vaccination (not recorded which). The source is a woman under 30 who received the yellow fever vaccine. CDR3s include the opening cysteine and the closing phenylalanine or tryptophan.

v_call: TRBV30
j_call: TRBJ1-5
cdr3_aa: CAWSEQGQPQHF

v_call: TRBV11-2
j_call: TRBJ2-3
cdr3_aa: CASSLVQNTDTQYF

v_call: TRBV4-1
j_call: TRBJ1-6
cdr3_aa: CASSQDLRRIDSPLHF

v_call: TRBV5-1
j_call: TRBJ2-7
cdr3_aa: CASSLDRAKQYF

v_call: TRBV28
j_call: TRBJ1-1
cdr3_aa: CASVWILGQEAFF

v_call: TRBV11-3
j_call: TRBJ2-5
cdr3_aa: CASSLGADGEETQYF

v_call: TRBV28
j_call: TRBJ1-5
cdr3_aa: CASSIHGQANNQPQHF

v_call: TRBV5-1
j_call: TRBJ2-3
cdr3_aa: CASSLEQIWDTQYF

v_call: TRBV12-5
j_call: TRBJ2-7
cdr3_aa: CASAKGHGYEQYF

v_call: TRBV5-1
j_call: TRBJ2-3
cdr3_aa: CASSLAGGTDTQYF

v_call: TRBV29-1
j_call: TRBJ2-3
cdr3_aa: CSARAGQPTDTQYF

v_call: TRBV11-1
j_call: TRBJ2-1
cdr3_aa: CASSQIASGHNEQFF

v_call: TRBV12-3/TRBV12-4
j_call: TRBJ1-5
cdr3_aa: CASSETRGGLGNQPQHF

v_call: TRBV11-1
j_call: TRBJ2-3
cdr3_aa: CASSLLHGASTDTQYF

v_call: TRBV10-3
j_call: TRBJ1-1
cdr3_aa: CAIRTSGQGWTEAFF

v_call: TRBV2
j_call: TRBJ2-1
cdr3_aa: CASNRDSPLNEQFF

v_call: TRBV11-3
j_call: TRBJ2-2
cdr3_aa: CASSLVYTGELFF

v_call: TRBV5-6
j_call: TRBJ1-3
cdr3_aa: CASSFRLHSGNTIYF

v_call: TRBV6-5
j_call: TRBJ2-2
cdr3_aa: CASSYRTSGTGELFF

v_call: TRBV10-3
j_call: TRBJ2-1
cdr3_aa: CAISTDSSYNEQFF

v_call: TRBV28
j_call: TRBJ1-2
cdr3_aa: CASRSTGTGYYGYTF

v_call: TRBV18
j_call: TRBJ2-6
cdr3_aa: CASSPLSGQSGSGANVLTF

v_call: TRBV20-1
j_call: TRBJ2-1
cdr3_aa: CSFLSGRAGEQFF

v_call: TRBV10-3
j_call: TRBJ1-2
cdr3_aa: CAISDGAQGAGYGYTF

v_call: TRBV11-2
j_call: TRBJ2-2
cdr3_aa: CASSRLAQANTGELFF

v_call: TRBV29-1
j_call: TRBJ2-1
cdr3_aa: CSVAISGRGYNNEQFF

v_call: TRBV28
j_call: TRBJ2-5
cdr3_aa: CASSFLGQGQETQYF

v_call: TRBV5-5
j_call: TRBJ2-5
cdr3_aa: CASSLGAGETQYF

v_call: TRBV3-1
j_call: TRBJ2-5
cdr3_aa: CASSQTGTGTRVTQYF

v_call: TRBV19
j_call: TRBJ2-1
cdr3_aa: CASSIRASSGGATEFF

v_call: TRBV2
j_call: TRBJ2-3
cdr3_aa: CASRRLGGTDTQYF

v_call: TRBV9
j_call: TRBJ2-1
cdr3_aa: CASSGGTSTYNEQFF

v_call: TRBV10-3
j_call: TRBJ2-7
cdr3_aa: CAISEVWTSSYEQYF

v_call: TRBV28
j_call: TRBJ2-2
cdr3_aa: CASSYFPWANTGELFF

v_call: TRBV3-1
j_call: TRBJ2-5
cdr3_aa: CASSQDGRSRLAYQETQYF

v_call: TRBV10-1
j_call: TRBJ2-5
cdr3_aa: CASSDGGVNQETQYF

v_call: TRBV3-1
j_call: TRBJ1-6
cdr3_aa: CASSQEKSLHF

v_call: TRBV20-1
j_call: TRBJ1-1
cdr3_aa: CSADRMNTEAFF

v_call: TRBV5-1
j_call: TRBJ2-1
cdr3_aa: CASSLPGTGRDVEQFF

v_call: TRBV10-3
j_call: TRBJ2-3
cdr3_aa: CATRDGLAGVTDTQYF

v_call: TRBV6-1
j_call: TRBJ1-2
cdr3_aa: CASSLRDRDGYTF

v_call: TRBV20-1
j_call: TRBJ2-3
cdr3_aa: CSAWLAADTQYF

v_call: TRBV5-4
j_call: TRBJ2-1
cdr3_aa: CASSFIKNSYNEQFF

v_call: TRBV11-3
j_call: TRBJ1-6
cdr3_aa: CASSLVGRGQSSPLHF

v_call: TRBV2
j_call: TRBJ1-1
cdr3_aa: CASSETVNTEAFF